Each of the 26 T cell receptor beta chains below was sequenced from the same sample in a study of T cell repertoires in cytomegalovirus infection. TCRdb passed the reads through MiXCR, listing each CDR3 protein once. The sample contains around 120,000 distinct CDR3 sequences, roughly 39% of which appear only once. Antigens for these TCRs are unknown. Specimen: CD8+ T cells from cultured PBMCs, collected from culture after CMV antigen stimulation. The receptors were sampled from a human donor in good health (CMV status not recorded). Some clones in this sample may be carry-over from other donors' samples.

In its sample, this clonotype was seen many times. DNA of the CDR3: TGTGCCAGTAGTACATACCTACAGGAAAACTATGGCTACACCTTC. This translates into CASSTYLQENYGYTF. This chain uses TRBV19 with TRBJ1-2; D is possibly TRBD1 (5 bases). The CDR3 extends over 15 amino acids. Trimming left V 4 bases short and J 2 bases short, with 14 bases between. Looked up from germline, CDR1 is LNHDA and CDR2 is SQIVND (reference sequence).

Only a few counts were recorded for this clonotype. The chain is built from TRBV6-6 and TRBJ2-3; a weak D match, TRBD2 (6 bases). The CDR3 covers 16 residues. V lost 2 bases and J 1 base, leaving 13 bases between the germline ends. CDR1 and CDR2 from the germline V gene are MNHNY and SVGAGI (reference sequence). CDR3 loop: CASSYSRREGTDTQYF. The CDR3 bases are TGTGCCAGCAGTTACAGTCGCAGGGAGGGCACAGATACGCAGTATTTT.

At least ten counts were recorded for this clonotype. V usage is TRBV29-1 and J usage is TRBJ2-1, with 7 nucleotides matching TRBD2. Unmatched junction bases numbered 12, after V lost 7 bases and J lost 9 bases. In germline, CDR1 is SQVTM, CDR2 ANQGSEA. The CDR3 has 13 residues. In DNA, the CDR3 is TGCAGCGGTCTCGTGGGGGGGAGGAGTGAGCAGTTCTTC. Translating gives CSGLVGGRSEQFF.

A few counts support this clonotype. The genes are TRBV5-6 and TRBJ1-2, with 8 nucleotides matching TRBD1. From germline, CDR1 is SGHDT and CDR2 YYEEEE. The CDR3 extends over 14 amino acids. With V trimmed by 2 bases and J by 8 bases, 8 bases remained unmatched. The CDR3 nucleotides are TGTGCCAGCAGCTTTAGGCAGGGGGCGGGCGGCTACACCTTC. Protein sequence: CASSFRQGAGGYTF.

The chain recombines TRBV7-9 with TRBJ1-2, with D hard to call. CDR1 SEHNR and CDR2 FQNEAQ come from the germline V gene (reference sequence). The germline V and J ends were trimmed by 1 base and 8 bases, with 11 bases remaining between them. The CDR3 totals 13 residues. CDR3: CASSLVGRKGYTF. The CDR3 DNA sequence: TGTGCCAGCAGCTTAGTAGGAAGAAAGGGCTACACCTTC.

V is TRBV18 and J is TRBJ2-7, with 8 nucleotides matching TRBD1. The ends lost 3 bases at V and 3 bases at J; junction bases unmatched: 10. CDR1 KGHSH and CDR2 LQKENI come from the germline V gene. The CDR3 contains 16 residues. The CDR3: CASSPIGTGLLYEQYF. The DNA for the CDR3 is TGTGCCAGCTCACCCATAGGGACAGGCCTCCTCTACGAGCAGTACTTC.

The rearrangement joins TRBV27 to TRBJ2-2; 7 nucleotides line up with TRBD2. The CDR3 length is 16 residues. Trimming at V came to 2 bases and at J to 1 base, leaving 4 bases not matched to a gene. From germline, CDR1 is MNHEY and CDR2 SMNVEV (reference sequence). The CDR3 spells CASSLVGGGNTGELFF. The CDR3 nucleotides read TGTGCCAGCAGTTTAGTGGGCGGGGGGAACACCGGGGAGCTGTTTTTT.

The chain recombines TRBV27 with TRBJ2-7, with 11 bases matching TRBD2. V lost 8 bases to trimming and J lost 5 bases; unmatched junction nucleotides: 14. The CDR3 extends over 16 amino acids. Looked up from germline, CDR1 is MNHEY and CDR2 is SMNVEV (reference sequence). The DNA of the CDR3 is TGTGCCAGCGCACTTAGCGGGGGGGCCGTCGCTAACGAGCAGTACTTC. Its protein product is CASALSGGAVANEQYF.

The chain links TRBV12-3 or TRBV12-4 to TRBJ1-2; unclear D gene. Trimming pared 3 bases from V and 3 bases from J, leaving 8 bases between. The CDR3 runs to 13 residues. The CDR3: CASSFRSDYGYTF. The CDR3 DNA follows: TGTGCCAGCAGTTTTAGGTCAGACTATGGCTACACCTTC.

The V call is TRBV11-3, the J call TRBJ2-7; TRBD1 might be the D (6 bases). There are 15 residues in the CDR3. V was trimmed by 2 bases and J by 0 bases, leaving 11 bases between them. In germline, CDR1 is SGHNT, CDR2 YENEEA. CDR3 protein: CASSLLWTDSYEQYF. The CDR3 bases are TGTGCCAGCAGCTTACTTTGGACAGACTCCTACGAGCAGTACTTC.

J is TRBJ2-7 and V is TRBV7-8; no reliable D call. This CDR3 spans 14 amino acids. The V end lost 5 bases, the J end lost 2 bases, and 13 bases lay between the germline ends. Germline V gene data show CDR1 as SGHVS and CDR2 as FQNEAQ. This CDR3 reads CASSIGYGPYEQYF. In DNA, the CDR3 is TGTGCCAGCAGCATTGGATATGGCCCCTACGAGCAGTACTTC.

DNA of the CDR3: TGCGCCAGCAGCTTGGCGTCCGACAGGGCTCAAGAGACCCAGTACTTC. Protein: CASSLASDRAQETQYF. The rearrangement links TRBV5-1 to TRBJ2-5; TRBD1 matches 7 bases. The germline V gene has CDR1 SGHRS and CDR2 YFSETQ. J lost 2 bases, V lost 0 bases, and 7 bases had no gene match. This CDR3 is built from 16 residues.

This clonotype was detected a few times. CDR3 in DNA: TGTGCCAGCAGTTTACCCCCACTAGCAGCGTACGAGCAGTACTTC. Translating gives CASSLPPLAAYEQYF. The chain couples TRBV27 to TRBJ2-7, with a possible D match to TRBD2 (6 bases). Trimming took off 2 bases at V and 4 bases at J, with 15 bases between the two ends. The CDR3 consists of 15 residues. Germline V gene data show CDR1 as MNHEY and CDR2 as SMNVEV (reference sequence).

This sequence joins TRBV6-2 or TRBV6-3 and TRBJ2-3; tentatively, D is TRBD2 (6 bases). Trimming removed 6 bases from V and 6 bases from J, with 16 bases in between. The CDR3 totals 14 residues. The germline V gene encodes CDR1 MNHEY and CDR2 SVGEGT. The CDR3 region has the DNA TGTGCCAGCAGCCCCTCGGGAGCGGAGGATACGCAGTATTTT. Amino acids: CASSPSGAEDTQYF.

J is TRBJ2-3 and V is TRBV6-5; TRBD2 matches 7 bases. Germline V gives CDR1 MNHEY, CDR2 SVGAGI. The V and J ends lost 2 bases and 3 bases, in that order; junction bases with no gene match: 5. This CDR3 comprises 15 residues. As DNA, the CDR3 is TGTGCCAGCAGTTACGGGGGGGTAAATACAGATACGCAGTATTTT. Translation: CASSYGGVNTDTQYF.

The rearrangement uses TRBV12-3 or TRBV12-4 and TRBJ1-1; D not resolved. The length of the CDR3 is 11 residues. The ends were cut back, 7 bases at V and 4 bases at J, with 7 bases in the middle. The CDR3 region is CASKSSTEAFF. DNA of the CDR3: TGTGCCAGCAAGAGCAGCACTGAAGCTTTCTTT.

This chain links TRBV12-3 or TRBV12-4 with TRBJ1-2, with 7 nucleotides matching TRBD1. This CDR3 has 14 amino acids. Trimming took 1 base from V and 3 from J; bases not matched to a gene: 2. Written as DNA, the CDR3 is TGTGCCAGCAGTTTAGGGGGACAGCACTATGGCTACACCTTC. This translates into CASSLGGQHYGYTF.

This clonotype was detected ten times or more. The chain carries TRBV24-1 and TRBJ2-2; TRBD2 agrees at 7 bases. Germline assignment: CDR1 KGHDR and CDR2 SFDVKD. Trimming cost V 4 bases and J 1 base; bases outside gene matches: 5. The CDR3 covers 16 residues. This chain's CDR3 is CATSDERGMNTGELFF. CDR3 sequence (DNA): TGTGCCACCAGTGACGAGCGGGGAATGAACACCGGGGAGCTGTTTTTT.

As concerns this clonotype: In this CDR3 the conserved last residue, phenylalanine or tryptophan, is missing, so a read error is likely. As DNA, the CDR3 is TGTGCCAGCTCAAATAGCGGGGGGAGCTCCTACAATGAGCAGTTCTAC. This codes for CASSNSGGSSYNEQFY. The chain recombines TRBV18 with TRBJ2-1; 10 bases align to TRBD2. The germline V gene encodes CDR1 KGHSH and CDR2 LQKENI. CDR3 length equals 16 residues. Trimming took 5 bases from V and 0 from J; bases not matched to a gene: 4.

The chain is built from TRBV13 and TRBJ2-3; no definite D call. Germline assignment: CDR1 PRHDT and CDR2 FYEKMQ (reference sequence). CDR3 length equals 14 residues. The V and J ends lost 0 bases and 2 bases respectively, with 6 bases between them. In nucleotides, the CDR3 is TGTGCCAGCAGCTTAGGGGAGTTCACAGATACGCAGTATTTT. Translated: CASSLGEFTDTQYF.

This clonotype was observed a handful of times. CDR3 region: CASSQAWGQGLPEQYF. The DNA of the CDR3 is TGCGCCAGCAGCCAAGCGTGGGGACAGGGGCTACCCGAGCAGTACTTC. The rearrangement links TRBV4-1 to TRBJ2-7; 10 bases are a match to TRBD1. The CDR3 contains 16 residues. CDR1 and CDR2 (germline): MGHRA, YSYEKL. With V trimmed by 1 base and J by 6 bases, 9 bases remained unmatched.

A remark on this clonotype: One end of the junction does not line up with germline, which may come from a read error. CDR3 amino acids: CAGSLSNTEAFF. The CDR3 DNA reads as TGTGCCGGCAGCCTCTCGAACACTGAAGCTTTCTTT. V is TRBV7-2 and J is TRBJ1-1; D is undetermined. Looked up from germline, CDR1 is SGHTA and CDR2 is FQGNSA. CDR3 size: 12 residues.

The chain carries TRBV19 and TRBJ1-1; TRBD1 agrees at 8 bases. V dropped 10 bases and J dropped 2; count of bases not matched to a gene: 12. The CDR3 consists of 15 residues. In germline, CDR1 is LNHDA, CDR2 SQIVND (reference sequence). The CDR3 loop is CATRQGTRGNTEAFF. The CDR3 DNA sequence: TGTGCCACCCGACAGGGGACGCGCGGCAACACTGAAGCTTTCTTT.

J is TRBJ1-2 and V is TRBV29-1, with D possibly TRBD1 on 6 matching bases. The CDR3 consists of 14 residues. Germline CDR1 reads SQVTM; CDR2 reads ANQGSEA. For the CDR3, the DNA is TGCAGTACTGGTGGGGGCTGGGACAACTATGGCTACACCTTC. Residues: CSTGGGWDNYGYTF.

The chain couples TRBV12-3 or TRBV12-4 to TRBJ2-7; weak D call: TRBD1 (5 bases). The CDR3 sequence is 14 residues long. Trimming left V 0 bases short and J 3 bases short, with 9 bases between. The DNA for the CDR3 is TGTGCCAGCAGTTTAGCAGCAGGGCACTACGAGCAGTACTTC. It translates to CASSLAAGHYEQYF.

The V gene is TRBV20-1, the J gene TRBJ2-7; D is unresolved. Germline CDR1 is DFQATT and CDR2 is SNEGSKA (reference sequence). The CDR3 length is 13 residues. With 1 base removed from V and 7 bases from J, the gap between germline ends came to 14 bases. The CDR3 region is CSARGSGYREQYF. The DNA for the CDR3 is TGCAGTGCTAGAGGTTCCGGGTATCGGGAGCAGTACTTC.